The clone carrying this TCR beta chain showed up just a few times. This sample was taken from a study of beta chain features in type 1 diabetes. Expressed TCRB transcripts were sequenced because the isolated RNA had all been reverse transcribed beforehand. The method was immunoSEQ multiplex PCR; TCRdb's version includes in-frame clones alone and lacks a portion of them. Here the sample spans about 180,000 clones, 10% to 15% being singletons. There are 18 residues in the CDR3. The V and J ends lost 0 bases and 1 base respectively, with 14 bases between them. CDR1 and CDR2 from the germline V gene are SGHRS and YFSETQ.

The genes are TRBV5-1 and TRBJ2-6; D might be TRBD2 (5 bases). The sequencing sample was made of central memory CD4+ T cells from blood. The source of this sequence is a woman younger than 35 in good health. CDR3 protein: CASSLGTPSGSGANVLTF. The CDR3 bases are TGCGCCAGCAGCTTGGGGACTCCCAGCGGTTCTGGGGCCAACGTCCTGACTTTC.